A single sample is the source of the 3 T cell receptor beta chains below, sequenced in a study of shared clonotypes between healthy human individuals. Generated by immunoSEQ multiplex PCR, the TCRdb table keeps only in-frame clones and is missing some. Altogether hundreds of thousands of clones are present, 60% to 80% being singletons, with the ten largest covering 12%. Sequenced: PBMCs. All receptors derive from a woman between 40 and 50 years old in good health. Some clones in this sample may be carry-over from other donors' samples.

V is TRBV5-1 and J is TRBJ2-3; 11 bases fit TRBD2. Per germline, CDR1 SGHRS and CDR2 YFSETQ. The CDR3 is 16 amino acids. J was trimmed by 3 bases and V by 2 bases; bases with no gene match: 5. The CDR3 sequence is CASSFALAGGTDTQYF. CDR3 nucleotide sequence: TGCGCCAGCAGCTTCGCCCTAGCGGGAGGAACAGATACGCAGTATTTT.

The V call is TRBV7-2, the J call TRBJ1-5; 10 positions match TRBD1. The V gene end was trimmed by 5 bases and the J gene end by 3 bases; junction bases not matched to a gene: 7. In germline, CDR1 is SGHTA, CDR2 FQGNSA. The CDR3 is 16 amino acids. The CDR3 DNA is TGTGCCAGCAGCCGAAGGACAGGGGGGAACAATCAGCCCCAGCATTTT. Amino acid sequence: CASSRRTGGNNQPQHF.

Written as DNA, the CDR3 is TGTGCCAGCAGTTTACCGCTCGATAACTATGGCTACACCTTC. This codes for CASSLPLDNYGYTF. The J gene is TRBJ1-2, the V gene TRBV28; D remains unclear. This CDR3 comprises 14 residues. V was pared by 2 bases and J by 1 base, with 8 bases between. The germline gives CDR1 MDHEN, CDR2 SYDVKM.